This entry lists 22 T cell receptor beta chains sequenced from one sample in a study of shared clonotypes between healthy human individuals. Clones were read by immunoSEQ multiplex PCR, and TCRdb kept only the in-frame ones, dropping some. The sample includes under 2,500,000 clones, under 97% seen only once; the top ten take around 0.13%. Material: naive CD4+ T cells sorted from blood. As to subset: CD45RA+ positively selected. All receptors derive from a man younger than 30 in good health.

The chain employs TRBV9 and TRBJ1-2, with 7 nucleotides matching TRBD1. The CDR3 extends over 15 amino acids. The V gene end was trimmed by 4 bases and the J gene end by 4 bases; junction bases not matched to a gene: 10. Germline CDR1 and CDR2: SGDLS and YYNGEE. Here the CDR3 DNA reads TGTGCCAGCAGCTCCGGGGAACAGGGGCCCTATGGCTACACCTTC. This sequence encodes CASSSGEQGPYGYTF. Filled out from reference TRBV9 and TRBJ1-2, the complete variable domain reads DSGVTQTPKHLITATGQRVTLRCSPRSGDLSVYWYQQSLDQGLQFLIQYYNGEERAKGNILERFSAQQFPDLHSELNLSSLELGDSALYFCASSSGEQGPYGYTFGSGTRLTVV.

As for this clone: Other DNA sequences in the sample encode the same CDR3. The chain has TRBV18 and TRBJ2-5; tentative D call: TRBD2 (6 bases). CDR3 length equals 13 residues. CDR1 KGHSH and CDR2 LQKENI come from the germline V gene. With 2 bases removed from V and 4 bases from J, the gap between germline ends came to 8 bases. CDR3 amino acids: CASSPRRGETQYF. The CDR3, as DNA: TGTGCCAGCTCACCAAGGAGGGGAGAGACCCAGTACTTC.

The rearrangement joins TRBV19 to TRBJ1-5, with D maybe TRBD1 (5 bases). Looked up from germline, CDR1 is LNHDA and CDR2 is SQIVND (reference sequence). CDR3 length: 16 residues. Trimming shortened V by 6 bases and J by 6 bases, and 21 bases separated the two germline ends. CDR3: CASRLDAGGAPQPQHF. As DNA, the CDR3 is TGTGCCAGTAGGCTAGACGCGGGTGGGGCTCCTCAGCCCCAGCATTTT. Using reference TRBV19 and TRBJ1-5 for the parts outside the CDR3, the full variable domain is DGGITQSPKYLFRKEGQNVTLSCEQNLNHDAMYWYRQDPGQGLRLIYYSQIVNDFQKGDIAEGYSVSREKKESFPLTVTSAQKNPTAFYLCASRLDAGGAPQPQHFGDGTRLSIL.

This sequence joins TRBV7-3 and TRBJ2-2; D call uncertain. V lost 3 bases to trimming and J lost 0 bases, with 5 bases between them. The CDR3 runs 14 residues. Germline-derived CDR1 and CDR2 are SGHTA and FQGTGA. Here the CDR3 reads CASSFDPNTGELFF. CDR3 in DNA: TGTGCCAGCAGCTTTGATCCGAACACCGGGGAGCTGTTTTTT. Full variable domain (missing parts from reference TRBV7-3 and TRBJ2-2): GAGVSQTPSNKVTEKGKYVELRCDPISGHTALYWYRQSLGQGPEFLIYFQGTGAADDSGLPNDRFFAVRPEGSVSTLKIQRTERGDSAVYLCASSFDPNTGELFFGEGSRLTVL.

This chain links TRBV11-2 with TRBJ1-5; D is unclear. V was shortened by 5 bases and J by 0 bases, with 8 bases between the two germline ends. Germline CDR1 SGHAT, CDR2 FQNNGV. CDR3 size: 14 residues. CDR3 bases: TGTGCCAGCAGCCCGGGCATTAGCAATCAGCCCCAGCATTTT. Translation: CASSPGISNQPQHF.

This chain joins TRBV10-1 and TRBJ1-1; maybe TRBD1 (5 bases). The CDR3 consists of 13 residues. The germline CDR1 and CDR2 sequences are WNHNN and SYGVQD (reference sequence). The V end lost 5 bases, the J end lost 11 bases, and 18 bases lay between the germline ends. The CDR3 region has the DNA TGCGCCAGCAGTCCAAATGGGGGGTCGGATGCTTTCTTT. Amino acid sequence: CASSPNGGSDAFF.

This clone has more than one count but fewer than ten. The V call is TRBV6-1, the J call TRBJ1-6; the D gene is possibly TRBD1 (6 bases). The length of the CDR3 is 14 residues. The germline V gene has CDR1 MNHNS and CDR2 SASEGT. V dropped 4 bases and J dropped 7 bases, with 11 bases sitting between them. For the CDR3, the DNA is TGTGCCAGCAGTGTACAGGGACCCAATTCACCCCTCCACTTT. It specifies CASSVQGPNSPLHF.

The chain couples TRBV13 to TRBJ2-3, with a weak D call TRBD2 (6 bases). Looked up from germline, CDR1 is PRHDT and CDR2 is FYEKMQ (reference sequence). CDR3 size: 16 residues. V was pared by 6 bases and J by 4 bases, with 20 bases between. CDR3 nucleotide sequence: TGTGCCAGCAGTCGCCCTTCGGGGGTCCAATCAGATACGCAGTATTTT. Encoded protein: CASSRPSGVQSDTQYF.

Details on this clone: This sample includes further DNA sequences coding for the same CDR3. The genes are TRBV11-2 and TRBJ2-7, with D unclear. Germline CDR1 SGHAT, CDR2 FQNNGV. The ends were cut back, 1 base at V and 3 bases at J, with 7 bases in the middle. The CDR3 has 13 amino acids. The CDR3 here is CASSLVGGYEQYF. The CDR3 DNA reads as TGTGCCAGCAGCTTAGTGGGCGGCTACGAGCAGTACTTC.

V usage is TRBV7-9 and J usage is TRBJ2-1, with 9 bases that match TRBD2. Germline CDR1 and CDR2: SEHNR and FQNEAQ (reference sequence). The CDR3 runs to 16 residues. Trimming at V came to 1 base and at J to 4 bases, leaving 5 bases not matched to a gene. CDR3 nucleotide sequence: TGTGCCAGCAGCTTAGGAGGGACTAGCTTATACAATGAGCAGTTCTTC. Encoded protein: CASSLGGTSLYNEQFF.

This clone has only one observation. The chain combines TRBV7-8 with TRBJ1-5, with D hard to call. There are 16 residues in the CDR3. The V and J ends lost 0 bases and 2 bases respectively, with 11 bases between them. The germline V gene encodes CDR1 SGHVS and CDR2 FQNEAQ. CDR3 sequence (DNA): TGTGCCAGCAGCTTAGCGACTCTCCCGGGCAATCAGCCCCAGCATTTT. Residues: CASSLATLPGNQPQHF.

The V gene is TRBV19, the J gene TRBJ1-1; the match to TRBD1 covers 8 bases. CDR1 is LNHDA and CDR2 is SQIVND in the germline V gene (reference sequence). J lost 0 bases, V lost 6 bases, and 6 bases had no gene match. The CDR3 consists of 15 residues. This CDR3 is CASRTGQGLNTEAFF. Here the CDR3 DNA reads TGTGCCAGTAGGACTGGACAGGGCCTGAACACTGAAGCTTTCTTT.

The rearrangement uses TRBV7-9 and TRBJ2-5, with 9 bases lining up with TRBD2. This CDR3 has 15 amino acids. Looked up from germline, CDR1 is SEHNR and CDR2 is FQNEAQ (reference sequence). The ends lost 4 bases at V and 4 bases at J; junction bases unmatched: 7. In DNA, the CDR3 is TGTGCCAGCAGCTATACCAGCGGGAGGCGAGAGACCCAGTACTTC. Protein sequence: CASSYTSGRRETQYF.

The CDR3 loop is CAWRTRGEAFF. The DNA of the CDR3 is TGTGCCTGGAGGACCCGGGGAGAAGCTTTCTTT. V and J are TRBV30 and TRBJ1-1; no reliable D call. The germline V and J ends were trimmed by 3 bases and 8 bases, with 10 bases remaining between them. Germline V CDR1 and CDR2: GTSNPN, SVGIG (reference sequence). The CDR3 has 11 residues.

CDR3: CASRQIGGSPLHF. The CDR3 DNA is TGTGCCAGCAGGCAAATAGGGGGTTCACCCCTCCACTTT. The genes are TRBV6-1 and TRBJ1-6, with D perhaps TRBD1 (6 bases). Germline CDR1 is MNHNS and CDR2 is SASEGT. CDR3 length: 13 residues. The V end was cut by 6 bases, the J end by 9 bases, with 12 bases between.

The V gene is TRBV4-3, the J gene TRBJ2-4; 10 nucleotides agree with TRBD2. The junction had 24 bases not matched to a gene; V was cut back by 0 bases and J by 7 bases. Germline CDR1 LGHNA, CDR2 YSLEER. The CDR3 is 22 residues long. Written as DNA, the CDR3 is TGCGCCAGCAGCCAAGATAGGGGCCTAGCGGGAGTAGGGGGGACGTTGGGGAACATTCAGTACTTC. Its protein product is CASSQDRGLAGVGGTLGNIQYF.

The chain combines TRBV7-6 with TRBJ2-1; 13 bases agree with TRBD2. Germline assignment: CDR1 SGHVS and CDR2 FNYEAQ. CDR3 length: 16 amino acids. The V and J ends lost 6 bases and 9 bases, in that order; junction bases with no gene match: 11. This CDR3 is CASSQGTSGAWGEQFF. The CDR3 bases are TGTGCCAGCAGTCAAGGGACTAGCGGGGCTTGGGGTGAGCAGTTCTTC. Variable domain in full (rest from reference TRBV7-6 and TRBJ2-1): GAGVSQSPRYKVTKRGQDVALRCDPISGHVSLYWYRQALGQGPEFLTYFNYEAQQDKSGLPNDRFSAERPEGSISTLTIQRTEQRDSAMYRCASSQGTSGAWGEQFFGPGTRLTVL.

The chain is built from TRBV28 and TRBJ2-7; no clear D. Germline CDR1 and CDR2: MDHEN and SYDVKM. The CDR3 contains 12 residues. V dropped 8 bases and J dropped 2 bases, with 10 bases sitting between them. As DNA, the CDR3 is TGTGCCAGCTGTCGGGTGACCTACGAGCAGTACTTC. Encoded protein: CASCRVTYEQYF.

CDR3 sequence reads: CASSLRPGAEYEQYF. CDR3 in DNA: TGTGCCAGCAGCTTAAGGCCAGGGGCCGAGTACGAGCAGTACTTC. The chain recombines TRBV7-9 with TRBJ2-7, with a possible D match to TRBD1 (6 bases). V was cut by 2 bases and J by 4 bases, with 15 bases left in between. Germline lookup yields CDR1 SEHNR and CDR2 FQNEAQ (reference sequence). This CDR3 has 15 residues.

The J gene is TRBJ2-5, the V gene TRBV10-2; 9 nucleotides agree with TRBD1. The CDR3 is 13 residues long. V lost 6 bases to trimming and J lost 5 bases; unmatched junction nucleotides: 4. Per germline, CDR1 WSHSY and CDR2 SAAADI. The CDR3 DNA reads TGCGCCAGCAGACAGGGGGCGGGGGAGACCCAGTACTTC. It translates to CASRQGAGETQYF.

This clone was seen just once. The CDR3 sequence is CASTSQGEKLFF. The DNA for the CDR3 is TGTGCCAGCACTTCACAGGGGGAAAAACTGTTTTTT. The chain recombines TRBV6-6 with TRBJ1-4, with 7 nucleotides matching TRBD1. The germline CDR1 and CDR2 sequences are MNHNY and SVGAGI (reference sequence). V lost 7 bases to trimming and J lost 8 bases; unmatched junction nucleotides: 4. There are 12 residues in the CDR3.

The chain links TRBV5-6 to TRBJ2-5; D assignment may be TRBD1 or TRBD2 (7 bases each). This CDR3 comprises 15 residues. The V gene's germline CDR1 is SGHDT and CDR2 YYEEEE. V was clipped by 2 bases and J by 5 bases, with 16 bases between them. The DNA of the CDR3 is TGTGCCAGCAGCTTCGGACTAGGGGGCGGGGAGACCCAGTACTTC. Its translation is CASSFGLGGGETQYF.